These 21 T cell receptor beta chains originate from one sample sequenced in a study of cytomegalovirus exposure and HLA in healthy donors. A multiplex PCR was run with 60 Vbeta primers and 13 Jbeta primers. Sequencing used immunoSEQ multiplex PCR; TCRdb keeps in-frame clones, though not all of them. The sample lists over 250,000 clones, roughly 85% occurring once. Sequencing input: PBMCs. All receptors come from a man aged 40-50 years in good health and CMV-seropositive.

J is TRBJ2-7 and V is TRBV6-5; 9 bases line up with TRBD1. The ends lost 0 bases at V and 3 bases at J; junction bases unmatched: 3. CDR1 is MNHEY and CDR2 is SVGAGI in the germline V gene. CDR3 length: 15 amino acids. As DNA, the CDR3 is TGTGCCAGCAGTTACTCGACGACAGGGGGCTACGAGCAGTACTTC. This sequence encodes CASSYSTTGGYEQYF.

CDR3 amino acids: CSARDQEPQHF. The CDR3 DNA follows: TGCAGTGCTAGAGATCAGGAGCCCCAGCATTTT. The gene calls are TRBV20-1 and TRBJ1-5; no firm D call. V was shortened by 0 bases and J by 8 bases, with 5 bases between the two germline ends. There are 11 residues in the CDR3. Germline V gives CDR1 DFQATT, CDR2 SNEGSKA (reference sequence).

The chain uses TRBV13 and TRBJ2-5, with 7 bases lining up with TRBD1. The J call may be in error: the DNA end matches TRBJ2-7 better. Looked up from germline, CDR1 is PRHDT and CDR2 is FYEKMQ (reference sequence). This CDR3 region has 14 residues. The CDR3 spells CASSSTGLSYEQYF. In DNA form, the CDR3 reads TGTGCCAGCAGCTCGACAGGGCTCTCCTACGAGCAGTACTTC.

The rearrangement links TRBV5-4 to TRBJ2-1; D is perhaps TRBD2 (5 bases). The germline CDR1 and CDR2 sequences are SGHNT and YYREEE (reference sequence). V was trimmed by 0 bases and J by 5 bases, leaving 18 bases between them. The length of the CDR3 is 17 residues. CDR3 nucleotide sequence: TGTGCCAGCAGCTTGGAGGCTAGCTGGGGTAGGCACAATGAGCAGTTCTTC. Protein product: CASSLEASWGRHNEQFF.

CDR3 sequence: CASSQEGQGYTEAFF. CDR3 DNA sequence: TGCGCCAGCAGCCAAGAGGGACAGGGCTACACTGAAGCTTTCTTT. V is TRBV4-1 and J is TRBJ1-1, with 9 bases identical to TRBD1. J was trimmed by 3 bases and V by 0 bases; bases with no gene match: 2. The germline gives CDR1 MGHRA, CDR2 YSYEKL. CDR3 size: 15 residues.

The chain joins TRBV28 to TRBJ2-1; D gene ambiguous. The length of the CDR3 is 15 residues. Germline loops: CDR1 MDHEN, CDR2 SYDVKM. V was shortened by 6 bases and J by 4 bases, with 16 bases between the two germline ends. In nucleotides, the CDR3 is TGTGCCAGCAGCAGACACCATGGGCTTTACAATGAGCAGTTCTTC. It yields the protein CASSRHHGLYNEQFF.

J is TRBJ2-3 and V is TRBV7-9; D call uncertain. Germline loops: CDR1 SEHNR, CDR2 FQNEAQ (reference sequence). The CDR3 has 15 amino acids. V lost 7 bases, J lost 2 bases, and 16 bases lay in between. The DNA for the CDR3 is TGTGCCAGCACCAAGAAGCTGATAAACACAGATACGCAGTATTTT. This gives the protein CASTKKLINTDTQYF.

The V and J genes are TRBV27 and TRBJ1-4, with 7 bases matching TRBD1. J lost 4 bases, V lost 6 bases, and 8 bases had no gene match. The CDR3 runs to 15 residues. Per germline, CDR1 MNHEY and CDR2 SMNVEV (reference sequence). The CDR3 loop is CASSPQGPLNEKLFF. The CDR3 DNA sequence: TGTGCCAGCAGCCCACAGGGGCCCCTTAATGAAAAACTGTTTTTT.

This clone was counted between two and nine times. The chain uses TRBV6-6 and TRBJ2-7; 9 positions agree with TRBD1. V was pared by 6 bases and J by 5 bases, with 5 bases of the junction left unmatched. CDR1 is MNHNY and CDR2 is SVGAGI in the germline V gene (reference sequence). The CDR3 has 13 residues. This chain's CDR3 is CASSWTGVDEQYF. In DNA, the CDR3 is TGTGCCAGCAGCTGGACAGGGGTCGACGAGCAGTACTTC.

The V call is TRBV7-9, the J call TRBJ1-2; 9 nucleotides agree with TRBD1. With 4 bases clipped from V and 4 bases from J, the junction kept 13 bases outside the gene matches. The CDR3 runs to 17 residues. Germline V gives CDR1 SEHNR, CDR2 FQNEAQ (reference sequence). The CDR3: CASSYLYTGQGLYGYTF. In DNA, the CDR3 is TGTGCCAGCAGCTACCTTTACACGGGACAGGGCCTCTATGGCTACACCTTC.

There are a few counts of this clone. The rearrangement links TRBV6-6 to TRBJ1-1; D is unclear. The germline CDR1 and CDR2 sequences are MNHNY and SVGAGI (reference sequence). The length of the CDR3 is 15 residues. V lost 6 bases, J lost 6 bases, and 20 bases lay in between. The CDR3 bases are TGTGCCAGCAGCCAACCCACCCGAGGATCGCCTGAAGCTTTCTTT. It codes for CASSQPTRGSPEAFF.

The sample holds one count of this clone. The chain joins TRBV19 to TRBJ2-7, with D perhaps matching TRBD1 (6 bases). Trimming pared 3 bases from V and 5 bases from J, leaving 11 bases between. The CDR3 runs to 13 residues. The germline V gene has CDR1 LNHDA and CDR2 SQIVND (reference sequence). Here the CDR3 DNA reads TGTGCCAGTAGTATCTCACAGGGCAACGAGCAGTACTTC. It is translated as CASSISQGNEQYF.

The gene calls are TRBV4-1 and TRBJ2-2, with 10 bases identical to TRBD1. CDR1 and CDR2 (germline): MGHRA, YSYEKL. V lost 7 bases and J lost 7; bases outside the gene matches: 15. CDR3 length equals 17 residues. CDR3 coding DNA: TGCGCCAGCACCCGTCTAGCCGGGACAGGGGTGGGCGGGGAGCTGTTTTTT. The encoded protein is CASTRLAGTGVGGELFF.

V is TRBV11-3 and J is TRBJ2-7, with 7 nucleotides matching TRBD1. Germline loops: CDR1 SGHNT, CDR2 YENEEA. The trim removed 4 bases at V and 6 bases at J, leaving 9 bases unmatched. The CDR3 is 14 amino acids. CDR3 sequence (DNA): TGTGCCAGCAGCTCCCCGACAGGGTCGGGCGAGCAGTACTTC. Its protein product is CASSSPTGSGEQYF.

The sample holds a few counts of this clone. The CDR3 DNA reads as TGTGCCAGCCGGGACAGAGAGAGTGAAAAACTGTTTTTT. Translation: CASRDRESEKLFF. The V and J genes are TRBV19 and TRBJ1-4, with TRBD1 matching over 7 bases. This CDR3 region has 13 residues. Germline V CDR1 and CDR2: LNHDA, SQIVND (reference sequence). J lost 7 bases, V lost 9 bases, and 8 bases had no gene match.

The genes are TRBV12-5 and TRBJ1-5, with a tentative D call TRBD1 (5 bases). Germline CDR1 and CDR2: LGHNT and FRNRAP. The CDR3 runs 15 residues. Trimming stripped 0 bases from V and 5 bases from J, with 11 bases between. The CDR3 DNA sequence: TGTGCTAGTGGTTTGGTACAAGGGGTCGATCAGCCCCAGCATTTT. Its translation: CASGLVQGVDQPQHF. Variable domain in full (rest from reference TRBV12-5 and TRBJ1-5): DARVTQTPRHKVTEMGQEVTMRCQPILGHNTVFWYRQTMMQGLELLAYFRNRAPLDDSGMPKDRFSAEMPDATLATLKIQPSEPRDSAVYFCASGLVQGVDQPQHFGDGTRLSIL.

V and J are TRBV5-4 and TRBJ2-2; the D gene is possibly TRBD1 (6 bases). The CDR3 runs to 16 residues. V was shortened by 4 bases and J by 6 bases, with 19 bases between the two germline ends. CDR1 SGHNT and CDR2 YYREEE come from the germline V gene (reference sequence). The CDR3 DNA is TGTGCCAGCAGCCCGGTGGGTGGGGGCCAGGCCGGGGAGCTGTTTTTT. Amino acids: CASSPVGGGQAGELFF.

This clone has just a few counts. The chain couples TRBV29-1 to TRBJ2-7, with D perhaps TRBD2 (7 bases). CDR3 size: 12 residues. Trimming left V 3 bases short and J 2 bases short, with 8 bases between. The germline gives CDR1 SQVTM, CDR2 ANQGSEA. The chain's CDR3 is CSVEGGPYEQYF. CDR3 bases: TGCAGCGTTGAGGGGGGGCCCTACGAGCAGTACTTC.

The CDR3 DNA sequence: TGTGCCAGCAGCCCCTTTAGGGACTACTCCTACGAGCAGTACTTC. Amino acids: CASSPFRDYSYEQYF. This chain joins TRBV9 and TRBJ2-7; 7 nucleotides agree with TRBD2. Germline CDR1 is SGDLS and CDR2 is YYNGEE. The CDR3 totals 15 residues. V trimming: 4 bases; J trimming: 0 bases; junction bases outside the gene matches: 7.

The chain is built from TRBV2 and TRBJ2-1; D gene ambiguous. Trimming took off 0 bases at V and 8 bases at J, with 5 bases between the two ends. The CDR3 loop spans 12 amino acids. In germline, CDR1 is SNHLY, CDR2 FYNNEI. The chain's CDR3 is CASSEAQDEQFF. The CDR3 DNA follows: TGTGCCAGCAGTGAAGCTCAGGATGAGCAGTTCTTC.

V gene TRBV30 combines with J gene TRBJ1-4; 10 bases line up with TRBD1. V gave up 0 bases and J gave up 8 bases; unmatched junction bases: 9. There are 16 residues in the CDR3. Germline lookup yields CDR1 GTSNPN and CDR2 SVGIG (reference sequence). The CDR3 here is CAWSVWTGGLEEKLFF. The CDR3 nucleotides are TGTGCCTGGAGTGTATGGACAGGGGGATTGGAGGAAAAACTGTTTTTT.